This TCR beta chain was captured by sequencing in a study of cytomegalovirus exposure and HLA in healthy donors (dated by TCRdb to the late 2010s). For the wider study: The 666 repertoires of the first cohort and the approximately 130 validation repertoires were produced on the same platform, according to a later analysis. The study aimed to test whether signatures of past pathogen exposure could be identified by cataloging public T cell receptors. Besides the first cohort of 500 to 700 subjects, a separate validation cohort made up of 120 different subjects was used. High-throughput TCR immunosequencing, statistical association of individual TCRs with disease status, and machine learning were combined to predict cytomegalovirus infection status.

As regards this clone: The antigen it binds to is not known. Per-base quality was not reported, and no clone a single base away is much larger than it.

The paper's findings and limits, for the study overall: In both the original and validation cohorts, the classifier was reported to diagnose cytomegalovirus status with high specificity and sensitivity. The study gave a list of about 170 TCR beta chains associated with cytomegalovirus. While some public TCRs were present in many individuals, most TCR sequences turned up only very rarely across donors. The validation cohort had no HLA typing available for a later analysis, so co-occurrence within that cohort was assessed over all 110 or so repertoires. In vitro tests confirmed that a few of the cytomegalovirus-associated TCR beta chains recognize cytomegalovirus antigens. Subsequent analysis determined that TCRs grouped into clusters in the first cohort also showed a tendency toward co-occurrence across the 130 or so validation repertoires, and about 94% of cluster scores exceeded 0. The authors suggested that the approach could potentially be extended to other disease states and immunological phenotypes.

Donors formed part of the validation cohort, which comprised 120 or so subjects and was distinct from the first cohort of 690 or so subjects. Preparation of the library involved the immunoSEQ multiplex PCR assay. Under the source paper's analysis protocol: To diagnose cytomegalovirus status from the catalog of TCR beta chain sequences, a statistical classification framework was built. The immuneACCESS repertoire file appears here via TCRdb, limited to in-frame rearrangements. These files lack a portion of the clones; in checked studies, under half of the deficit traces to unresolved V genes, and the cause of the others is not known. The DNA gave D and trimming, while V, J and clone size come from that table. Counted in this sample were some 72,000 clones; roughly 95% of them appeared once. The top ten clones comprise 1.6% of the sample. This clonotype originated in a man aged 18 to 30 in good health and CMV-seropositive. The sequencing sample was made of PBMCs.

The CDR3 reads CASSEWSGELFF. Read as DNA, the sequence is TGTGCCAGCAGTGAATGGAGTGGGGAGCTGTTTTTT. This sequence uses TRBV25-1 and TRBJ2-2, with the D segment identity uncertain. Taken from the germline V gene, the CDR1 and CDR2 loops are MGHDK and SYGVNS. Trimming at the junction amounts to 1 base on V and 8 bases on J, and the germline ends lie 5 bases apart. Reading from cysteine to phenylalanine, the CDR3 counts 12 amino acids. Just CDR3 DNA is preserved here, 36 bases in frame from base 1. When the CDR3 is completed using the reference TRBV25-1 and TRBJ2-2 genes on either side, the full variable domain is EADIYQTPRYLVIGTGKKITLECSQTMGHDKMYWYQQDPGMELHLIHYSYGVNSTEKGDLSSESTVSRIRTEHFPLTLESARPSHTSQYLCASSEWSGELFFGEGSRLTVL.